Below, one T cell receptor beta chain is given with its context. The antigen is not known. The CDR3 is 16 amino acids. The V gene's germline CDR1 is SGHNT and CDR2 YYREEE (reference sequence). V was trimmed by 1 base and J by 2 bases, leaving 14 bases between them. The source of the sample is a study of shared clonotypes between healthy human individuals. The study, taken as a whole, reports: The study generally estimated greater richness for naive than memory subsets.

Some clones are missing from TCRdb's copy, which holds only in-frame ones; the method was immunoSEQ multiplex PCR. The sample has about a million clones; roughly 77% are singletons. The rearrangement joins TRBV5-4 to TRBJ2-3; a weak D match, TRBD2 (5 bases). The sample comprised memory CD4+ T cells from PBMCs. Subset defined: CD45RA-negative fraction. The TCR comes from a man aged 18 to 29 in good health. Some clones in this sample may be carry-over from other donors' samples. CDR3 residues: CASSLSPSGFTDTQYF. For the CDR3, the DNA is TGTGCCAGCAGCTTGAGCCCCAGCGGCTTCACAGATACGCAGTATTTT.